These T cell receptor beta chains were read from a single sample in a study of ipilimumab plus nivolumab after autologous stem cell transplantation. The protocol was immunoSEQ multiplex PCR, while the TCRdb copy is restricted to in-frame clones and leaves out a portion. This table has tens of thousands of clones, 80% to 95% appearing once. The sequenced sample was PBMCs, obtained in a trial of ipilimumab plus nivolumab as post-transplant consolidation. The receptors were sampled from a male donor with multiple myeloma. CDR3s include the opening cysteine and the closing phenylalanine or tryptophan. Fields, in order: D gene, V gene, J gene, clone size, CDR3 DNA, CDR3 protein. A D gene is named only where the DNA matches it firmly. Clone size is not always given. Where it is, it says once, few, many or a class for expanded clones.

.	TRBV19	TRBJ2-5	.	TGTGCCAGTAGTATAGATGCTGGGTCCCGAGAGACCCAGTACTTC	CASSIDAGSRETQYF
.	TRBV5-1	TRBJ2-7	.	TGCGCCAGCAGCTTAGGACTCCGTTATGGGGGCGAGCAGTACTTC	CASSLGLRYGGEQYF
TRBD1	TRBV6-5	TRBJ1-2	.	TGTGCCAGCAGGGAGGCGGGACAGGGGGCTAATGGCTACACCTTC	CASREAGQGANGYTF
.	TRBV6-9	TRBJ1-2	.	TGTGCCAGCAGAGTCCAGGGGCAGGGCTACACCTTC	CASRVQGQGYTF
.	TRBV6-6	TRBJ2-1	.	TGTGCCAGCAGTTACCAGGGCCCTCCTAATGAGCAGTTCTTC	CASSYQGPPNEQFF
.	TRBV6-5	TRBJ1-2	once	TGTGCCAGCAGTTATTCCGGGACCCTTTCTAACTATGGCTACACCTTC	CASSYSGTLSNYGYTF
.	TRBV6-5	TRBJ2-7	.	TGTGCCAGCAGTCCGACGAGCGGTGAGCAGTACTTC	CASSPTSGEQYF
TRBD2	TRBV4-3	TRBJ2-2	once	TGCGCCAGCAGCCAAGATGTTTTTAGCGGGAGGGTGAACACCGGGGAGCTGTTTTTT	CASSQDVFSGRVNTGELFF
TRBD1	TRBV11-2	TRBJ2-7	.	TGTGCCAGCAGCCCGGGACAGGGTAAATACGAGCAGTACTTC	CASSPGQGKYEQYF
.	TRBV15	TRBJ2-3	.	TGTGCCACCAGCAGACCTCACGAAGGGTTGAATACGCAGTATTTT	CATSRPHEGLNTQYF
TRBD1	TRBV5-4	TRBJ2-5	.	TGTGCCAGCAGAAGCTCGGGACAGCCCGCCGAGACCCAGTACTTC	CASRSSGQPAETQYF
.	TRBV29-1	TRBJ1-1	few	TGCAGCGTTGAGAAGGGCACTGAAGCTTTCTTT	CSVEKGTEAFF
TRBD1	TRBV10-2	TRBJ2-7	.	TGCGCCAGCAGACAGGACAGGGGTCTCTACGAGCAGTACTTC	CASRQDRGLYEQYF
.	TRBV5-1	TRBJ2-7	.	TGCGCCAGCAGCTTGGGATCCTCCTACGAGCAGTACTTC	CASSLGSSYEQYF
TRBD1	TRBV28	TRBJ2-5	.	TGTGCCAGCAGTTTAGGGGACAGGGGAGCCCAGTACTTC	CASSLGDRGAQYF
TRBD1	TRBV19	TRBJ1-6	.	TGTGCCAGTAGTCCGGGACAGGGGGTCTCACCCCTCCACTTT	CASSPGQGVSPLHF
TRBD1	TRBV2	TRBJ2-3	.	TGTGCCAGCAGTGGGTACAGGGGTACAGATACGCAGTATTTT	CASSGYRGTDTQYF
TRBD1	TRBV5-6	TRBJ2-7	.	TGTGCCAGCAGTTGGGACAGGGGTCGCTACGAGCAGTACTTC	CASSWDRGRYEQYF
TRBD1	TRBV29-1	TRBJ2-7	.	TGCAGCGTTGCGGGACAGGGGAACTACGAGCAGTACTTC	CSVAGQGNYEQYF
.	TRBV30	TRBJ1-2	.	TGTGCCTGGGCCCGAGGACAGCAGAGCGGCTACACCTTC	CAWARGQQSGYTF
.	TRBV15	TRBJ2-3	.	TGTGCCACCAGCAGAGATCCGGGGAAGTTAGATACGCAGTATTTT	CATSRDPGKLDTQYF
TRBD2	TRBV7-8	TRBJ2-1	.	TGTGCCAGCATAGGGGTTCGACTAGCGCACAATGAGCAGTTCTTC	CASIGVRLAHNEQFF
.	TRBV9	TRBJ2-3	.	TGTGCCAGCAGCGTAGCCAGCATGCTGTCGGCGGACACAGATACGCAGTATTTT	CASSVASMLSADTDTQYF
TRBD1	TRBV7-9	TRBJ1-3	once	TGTGCCAGCAGCCAGGGGGGACCTGGAAACACCATATATTTT	CASSQGGPGNTIYF
TRBD1	TRBV5-1	TRBJ1-2	.	TGCGCCAGCAGCTCGGTGACAGGGGGCGGTGGCTACACCTTC	CASSSVTGGGGYTF
.	TRBV5-8	TRBJ2-5	.	TGTGCCAGCACCCTGGTTGGGCGAGAGACCCAGTACTTC	CASTLVGRETQYF
.	TRBV7-9	TRBJ1-1	.	TGTGCCAGCAGCTTAAGTGGCCCAGCTTTCTTT	CASSLSGPAFF
.	TRBV5-1	TRBJ1-3	.	TGCGCCAGCGGGGACCCCCGCGGGGCTGGAGGAAACACCATATATTTT	CASGDPRGAGGNTIYF
TRBD1	TRBV7-2	TRBJ1-2	.	TGTGCCAGCAGCTTAGGACAGGGGAACTATGGCTACACCTTC	CASSLGQGNYGYTF
.	TRBV13	TRBJ2-3	.	TGTGCCAGCAGCTTAGCCGCACACACAGATACGCAGTATTTT	CASSLAAHTDTQYF
TRBD1	TRBV5-1	TRBJ2-7	.	TGCGCCAGCAGCCAAACAGGGGGGAATCGGTACTTC	CASSQTGGNRYF
.	TRBV4-1	TRBJ1-3	.	TGCGCCAGCAGCCAAGTCTTTCCGGTCCGCCCTGGAAACACCATATATTTT	CASSQVFPVRPGNTIYF
.	TRBV2	TRBJ1-4	.	TGTGCCAGCAGTACGGGGACTGCGAATGAAAAACTGTTTTTT	CASSTGTANEKLFF
TRBD1	TRBV23-1	TRBJ2-5	.	TGCGCCAGCAGTCAACCGTTCCACCGGGACAGGAACGAGACCCAGTACTTC	CASSQPFHRDRNETQYF
.	TRBV6-5	TRBJ1-1	.	TGTGCCAGCAGTTACTCGCAGGGAGAAACTGAAGCTTTCTTT	CASSYSQGETEAFF
TRBD2	TRBV6-4	TRBJ2-1	.	TGTGCCAGCAGTGGCCAAGCGGGGGTGGAGCAGTTCTTC	CASSGQAGVEQFF
.	TRBV6-6	TRBJ1-2	once	TGTGCCAGCAAAGAAGGGGCCATCGATGGCTACACCTTC	CASKEGAIDGYTF
.	TRBV2	TRBJ2-6	.	TGTGCCAGCAGTGACAGGGACTCTGGGGCCAACGTCCTGACTTTC	CASSDRDSGANVLTF
.	TRBV28	TRBJ2-2	.	TGTGCCAGCAGTTTCCCGCCTCCTTTAGCCGGGGAGCTGTTTTTT	CASSFPPPLAGELFF